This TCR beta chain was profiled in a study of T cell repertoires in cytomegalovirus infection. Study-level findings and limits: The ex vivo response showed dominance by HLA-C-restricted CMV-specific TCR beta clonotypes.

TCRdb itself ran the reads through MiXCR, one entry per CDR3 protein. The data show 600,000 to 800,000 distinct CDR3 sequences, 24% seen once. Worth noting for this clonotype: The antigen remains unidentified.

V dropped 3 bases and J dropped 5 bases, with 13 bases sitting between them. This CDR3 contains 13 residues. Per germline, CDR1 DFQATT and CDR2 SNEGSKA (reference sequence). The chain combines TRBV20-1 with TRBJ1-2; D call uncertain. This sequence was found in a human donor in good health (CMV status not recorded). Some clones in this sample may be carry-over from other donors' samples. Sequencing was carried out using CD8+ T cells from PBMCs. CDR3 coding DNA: TGCAGTGCTAGTTGGGGATATGGGTATGGCTACACCTTC. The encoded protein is CSASWGYGYGYTF.